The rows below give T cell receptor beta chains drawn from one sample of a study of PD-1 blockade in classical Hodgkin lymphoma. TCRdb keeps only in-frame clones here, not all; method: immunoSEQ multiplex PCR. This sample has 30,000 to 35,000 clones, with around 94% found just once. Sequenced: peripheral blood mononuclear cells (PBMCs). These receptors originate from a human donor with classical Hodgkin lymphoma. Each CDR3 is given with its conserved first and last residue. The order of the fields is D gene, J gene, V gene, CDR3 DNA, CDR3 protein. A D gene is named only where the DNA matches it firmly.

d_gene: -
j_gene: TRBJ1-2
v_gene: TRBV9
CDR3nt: TGTGCCAGCAGCGTAGGAGGGAAGAGCTATGGCTACACCTTC
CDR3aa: CASSVGGKSYGYTF

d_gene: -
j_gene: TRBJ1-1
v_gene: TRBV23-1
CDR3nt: TGCGCCAGCACTTCCGGAATATCAGGGAAAACTGAAGCTTTCTTT
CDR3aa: CASTSGISGKTEAFF

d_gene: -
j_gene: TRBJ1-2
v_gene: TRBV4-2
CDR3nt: TGTGCCAGCAGCCAAGATGCATCGGGCTACACCTTC
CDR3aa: CASSQDASGYTF

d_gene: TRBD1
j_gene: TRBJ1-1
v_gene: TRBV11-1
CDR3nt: TGTGCCAGCAGCTTAGGTGGGACAGGATGGACTGAAGCTTTCTTT
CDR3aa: CASSLGGTGWTEAFF

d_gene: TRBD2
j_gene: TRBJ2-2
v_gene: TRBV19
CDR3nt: TGTGCCAGTACCAAACAGTCCAGCGGGATTCTCACCGGGGAGCTGTTTTTT
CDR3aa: CASTKQSSGILTGELFF

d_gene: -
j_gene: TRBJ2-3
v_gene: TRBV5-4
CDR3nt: TGTGCCAGCAGTTTCCGCACGGATACGCAGTATTTT
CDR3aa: CASSFRTDTQYF

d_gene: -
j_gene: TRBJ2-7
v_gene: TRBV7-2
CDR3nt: TGTGCCAGCAGCCTGAGACAGGCCAAGACCTACGAGCAGTACTTC
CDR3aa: CASSLRQAKTYEQYF

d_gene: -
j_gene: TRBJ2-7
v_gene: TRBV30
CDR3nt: TGTGCCTGGAGTGTTGACGGGGGCTACGAGCAGTACTTC
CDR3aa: CAWSVDGGYEQYF

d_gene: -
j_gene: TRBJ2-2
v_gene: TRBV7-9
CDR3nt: TGTGCCAGCAGCTTAACGATTGCAGGAAATTCACCCGGGGAGCTGTTTTTT
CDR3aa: CASSLTIAGNSPGELFF

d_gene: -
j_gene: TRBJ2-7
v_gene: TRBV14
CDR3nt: TGTGCCAGCAGGCTACCCTCTCCCGAGCAGTACTTC
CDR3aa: CASRLPSPEQYF

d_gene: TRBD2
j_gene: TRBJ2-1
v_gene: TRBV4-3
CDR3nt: TGCGCCAGCAGCCAAGATTGGGCGGGTTGGGTAAAGCGGGGGGGCCGCAATGAGCAGTTCTTC
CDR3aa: CASSQDWAGWVKRGGRNEQFF

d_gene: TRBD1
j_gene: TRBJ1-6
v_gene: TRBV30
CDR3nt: TGTGCCTGGGGACAGGGAGGGGATTCACCCCTCCACTTT
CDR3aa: CAWGQGGDSPLHF

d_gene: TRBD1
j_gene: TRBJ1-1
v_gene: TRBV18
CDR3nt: TGTGCCAGCTCACCGTGGACAGGGGAGACCACTGAAGCTTTCTTT
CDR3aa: CASSPWTGETTEAFF